This passage covers 22 T cell receptor beta chains from one sample sequenced in a study of response to subunit inactivated influenza vaccine. TCRdb redid the calling of the RT-PCR reads with MiXCR, one entry per CDR3 protein. This table has roughly 570,000 distinct CDR3 sequences, 10% to 15% appearing once. The material sequenced was PBMCs from blood, taken about 40 days after vaccination. These receptors were taken from a middle-aged man who received an inactivated influenza vaccine.

The gene calls are TRBV18 and TRBJ2-2; D gene ambiguous. Trimming took 2 bases from V and 0 from J, leaving 7 bases between them. Per the germline V gene, CDR1 is KGHSH and CDR2 is LQKENI. The CDR3 totals 15 residues. The CDR3 region has the DNA TGTGCCAGCTCACCAGTACAAACGAACACCGGGGAGCTGTTTTTT. This gives the protein CASSPVQTNTGELFF.

The CDR3 nucleotides read TGTGCCTGGAACGTGGTAGACACCGGGGAGCTGTTTTTT. Its translation: CAWNVVDTGELFF. The V and J genes are TRBV30 and TRBJ2-2; D uncertain. Germline-derived CDR1 and CDR2 are GTSNPN and SVGIG (reference sequence). CDR3 length: 13 residues. Trimming stripped 4 bases from V and 3 bases from J, with 9 bases between.

This clonotype was counted only a few times. CDR3: CSARDGTGPSYEQYF. The CDR3 DNA reads as TGCAGTGCTAGGGATGGGACAGGGCCCTCCTACGAGCAGTACTTC. The rearrangement joins TRBV20-1 to TRBJ2-7; 9 nucleotides agree with TRBD1. Looked up from germline, CDR1 is DFQATT and CDR2 is SNEGSKA (reference sequence). This CDR3 is built from 15 residues. The junction had 6 bases not matched to a gene; V was cut back by 3 bases and J by 0 bases.

This clonotype was observed a few times. V is TRBV7-9 and J is TRBJ2-5; D unclear. This CDR3 contains 15 residues. Trimming shortened V by 5 bases and J by 1 base, and 14 bases separated the two germline ends. Germline CDR1 reads SEHNR; CDR2 reads FQNEAQ (reference sequence). The CDR3 coding sequence is TGTGCCAGCAGCAGTCGATGGCCGACCCAAGAGACCCAGTACTTC. Protein sequence: CASSSRWPTQETQYF.

The chain employs TRBV20-1 and TRBJ2-3; 13 bases agree with TRBD2. The germline V gene has CDR1 DFQATT and CDR2 SNEGSKA (reference sequence). The CDR3 covers 17 residues. V lost 0 bases and J lost 6; bases outside the gene matches: 9. CDR3 DNA sequence: TGCAGTGCTAGAGATGAACTAGCGGGGGGGAGGGGGGATACGCAGTATTTT. It yields the protein CSARDELAGGRGDTQYF.

This clonotype turned up a few times. The chain employs TRBV19 and TRBJ2-1; 7 nucleotides agree with TRBD1. Per germline, CDR1 LNHDA and CDR2 SQIVND (reference sequence). V lost 2 bases and J lost 3; bases outside the gene matches: 4. The CDR3 totals 15 residues. CDR3 amino acids: CASSIRQGFYNEQFF. CDR3 in DNA: TGTGCCAGTAGTATAAGACAGGGTTTCTACAATGAGCAGTTCTTC.

This clonotype was detected a few times. The genes are TRBV20-1 and TRBJ2-1; TRBD2 matches 8 bases. Germline values: CDR1 DFQATT, CDR2 SNEGSKA (reference sequence). There are 16 residues in the CDR3. The V gene end was trimmed by 3 bases and the J gene end by 3 bases; junction bases not matched to a gene: 10. The chain's CDR3 is CSARVGGASIYNEQFF. The CDR3 nucleotides are TGCAGTGCTAGGGTCGGGGGGGCCAGTATCTACAATGAGCAGTTCTTC.

This clonotype was seen only a few times. This chain joins TRBV6-5 and TRBJ1-5; D remains ambiguous. Germline V gene lookup returns CDR1 MNHEY and CDR2 SVGAGI. The CDR3 extends over 13 amino acids. The V end lost 2 bases, the J end lost 2 bases, and 4 bases lay between the germline ends. For the CDR3, the DNA is TGTGCCAGCAGTTACGGACGCAATCAGCCCCAGCATTTT. It codes for CASSYGRNQPQHF.

The sample holds many counts of this clonotype. The rearrangement links TRBV7-2 to TRBJ1-5; D not resolved. Germline values: CDR1 SGHTA, CDR2 FQGNSA. Trimming stripped 1 base from V and 3 bases from J, with 4 bases between. The CDR3 has 13 amino acids. The CDR3, as DNA: TGTGCCAGCAGCTTAGAAGTCAATCAGCCCCAGCATTTT. Its protein product is CASSLEVNQPQHF.

This clonotype has just a few counts. This rearrangement joins TRBV15 to TRBJ2-1, with a possible D match to TRBD2 (5 bases). This CDR3 has 15 amino acids. From germline, CDR1 is LNHNV and CDR2 YYDKDF (reference sequence). Trimming shortened V by 2 bases and J by 8 bases, and 16 bases separated the two germline ends. Written as DNA, the CDR3 is TGTGCCACCAGCAGATCGAGTTTGAGGGCGTATGAGCAGTTCTTC. Encoded protein: CATSRSSLRAYEQFF.

This sequence joins TRBV18 and TRBJ2-1; 8 nucleotides align to TRBD2. With 4 bases clipped from V and 4 bases from J, the junction kept 9 bases outside the gene matches. The V gene's germline CDR1 is KGHSH and CDR2 LQKENI. The CDR3 is made up of 16 amino acids. The CDR3: CASSRRVAGSYNEQFF. The CDR3, as DNA: TGTGCCAGCTCACGACGAGTAGCGGGATCGTACAATGAGCAGTTCTTC.

As for this clonotype: A read error may produce the germline difference seen at one junction end. The chain links TRBV6-2 or TRBV6-3 to TRBJ2-3, with TRBD2 matching over 7 bases. CDR1 is MNHEY and CDR2 is SVGEGT in the germline V gene. CDR3 length equals 17 residues. As DNA, the CDR3 is TGTGCCAGCTGTTACGGTCCGGCGGGAGTTGCGGGCGATACGCAGTATTTT. Protein sequence: CASCYGPAGVAGDTQYF.

The V gene is TRBV5-1, the J gene TRBJ2-3; D gene unclear. Looked up from germline, CDR1 is SGHRS and CDR2 is YFSETQ. The germline V and J ends were trimmed by 0 bases and 5 bases, with 16 bases remaining between them. CDR3 length equals 16 residues. CDR3 residues: CASSLGDGPPGDTQYF. CDR3 bases: TGCGCCAGCAGCTTGGGAGATGGGCCGCCGGGAGATACGCAGTATTTT. Full variable domain (missing parts from reference TRBV5-1 and TRBJ2-3): KAGVTQTPRYLIKTRGQQVTLSCSPISGHRSVSWYQQTPGQGLQFLFEYFSETQRNKGNFPGRFSGRQFSNSRSEMNVSTLELGDSALYLCASSLGDGPPGDTQYFGPGTRLTVL.

The V gene is TRBV15, the J gene TRBJ1-5, with D perhaps matching TRBD1 (5 bases). The CDR3 runs to 12 residues. From germline, CDR1 is LNHNV and CDR2 YYDKDF (reference sequence). V lost 1 base to trimming and J lost 10 bases, with 8 bases between them. CDR3 sequence: CATSRVGGPQHF. The DNA of the CDR3 is TGTGCCACCAGCAGAGTTGGGGGACCCCAGCATTTT.

This clonotype has a handful of counts. One end of the junction fails to match germline, which may point to a read error. The chain uses TRBV7-8 and TRBJ1-1; TRBD1 might be the D (6 bases). Germline V CDR1 and CDR2: SGHVS, FQNEAQ. CDR3 length equals 16 residues. In nucleotides, the CDR3 is TGTGCCAGCAGCCCGAGGGGGGGGGGAATGGGAACTGAAGATTTCTTT. Translated: CASSPRGGGMGTEDFF.

This clonotype was detected only a few times. This chain joins TRBV7-6 and TRBJ2-3; tentative D call: TRBD2 (6 bases). Between the trimmed V and J ends, which lost 5 bases and 2 bases, there was a span of 20 bases. In germline, CDR1 is SGHVS, CDR2 FNYEAQ. The CDR3 has 17 amino acids. The chain's CDR3 is CASSPHKGGLITDTQYF. CDR3 DNA sequence: TGTGCCAGCAGCCCGCACAAAGGAGGGTTGATCACAGATACGCAGTATTTT.

This clonotype was recorded at least ten times. The V call is TRBV6-2 or TRBV6-3, the J call TRBJ2-3; D gene unclear. There are 14 residues in the CDR3. V lost 2 bases and J 4 bases, leaving 10 bases between the germline ends. Per the germline V gene, CDR1 is MNHEY and CDR2 is SVGEGT. Written as DNA, the CDR3 is TGTGCCAGCAGTTACGGGTGGATTTCAGATACGCAGTATTTT. This sequence encodes CASSYGWISDTQYF.

V gene TRBV20-1 combines with J gene TRBJ1-1; 8 bases agree with TRBD1. After removal of 3 bases from V and 5 bases from J, the junction contained 8 bases not matched to a gene. This CDR3 has 14 residues. Looked up from germline, CDR1 is DFQATT and CDR2 is SNEGSKA (reference sequence). The CDR3 here is CSARYDRGGTEAFF. CDR3 sequence (DNA): TGCAGTGCTAGGTACGACAGGGGAGGAACTGAAGCTTTCTTT.

The J gene is TRBJ2-1, the V gene TRBV7-2, with D possibly called TRBD1 or TRBD2 (5 bases each). V was cut by 1 base and J by 8 bases, with 18 bases left in between. This CDR3 has 16 residues. Germline CDR1 SGHTA, CDR2 FQGNSA. The CDR3 sequence is CASSLGGTSYRDEQFF. The CDR3 DNA reads as TGTGCCAGCAGCTTAGGGGGGACGAGTTATAGGGATGAGCAGTTCTTC.

This clonotype was seen ten or more times. J is TRBJ2-7 and V is TRBV7-2; the D is unclear. V was shortened by 5 bases and J by 4 bases, with 15 bases between the two germline ends. The CDR3 contains 14 residues. Germline assignment: CDR1 SGHTA and CDR2 FQGNSA. Here the CDR3 reads CASSLPGQGYEQYF. The DNA of the CDR3 is TGTGCCAGCAGCCTGCCGGGCCAAGGGTACGAGCAGTACTTC.

J is TRBJ2-5 and V is TRBV5-4; the D gene could be TRBD1 or TRBD2 (5 bases each). The CDR3 sequence is 13 residues long. In germline, CDR1 is SGHNT, CDR2 YYREEE (reference sequence). Deletions cut 3 bases from V and 5 bases from J, with 11 bases between. The CDR3 here is CASSSGRLETQYF. The CDR3 DNA sequence: TGTGCCAGCAGCTCGGGGCGTTTGGAGACCCAGTACTTC. Full variable domain (rest looked up from reference TRBV5-4 and TRBJ2-5): ETGVTQSPTHLIKTRGQQVTLRCSSQSGHNTVSWYQQALGQGPQFIFQYYREEENGRGNFPPRFSGLQFPNYSSELNVNALELDDSALYLCASSSGRLETQYFGPGTRLLVL.

This clonotype is a singleton in its sample. The chain joins TRBV7-2 to TRBJ2-6, with 7 bases aligning to TRBD1. Trimming removed 1 base from V and 8 bases from J; junction bases left unmatched: 5. This CDR3 region has 15 residues. Per germline, CDR1 SGHTA and CDR2 FQGNSA. The CDR3 sequence is CASSLGPDRSNVLTF. In DNA, the CDR3 is TGTGCCAGCAGCTTAGGTCCGGACAGGTCCAACGTCCTGACTTTC.